One sample yielded the 31 T cell receptor beta chains listed below, sequenced in a study of CD8 T cells in Susac syndrome (dated by TCRdb to the late 2010s). Libraries were prepared through the immunoSEQ multiplex PCR assay. RNA was extracted using the RNeasy kit, and about 0.45 to 1 ug of the RNA was reverse transcribed with random hexamers. Using fastp at Q25 and MiXCR, TCRdb reprocessed the public reads and kept productive beta chains. Every entry covers one CDR3 protein and lists the most common genes and DNA from its rows. The sample table contains some 180,000 distinct CDR3 sequences; only one count was recorded for 93% of them. In total, the top ten clones hold 0.1% of the sample. The sample was CD4+ T cells from PBMCs. These receptor sequences come from a human donor in good health.

The CDR3, as DNA: TGTGCCAGCGGGGGAAGGGTGGGCGCAGATACGCAGTATTTT. It yields the protein CASGGRVGADTQYF. This sequence joins TRBV28 and TRBJ2-3; D may match TRBD1 or TRBD2 (5 bases each). Trimming removed 8 bases at V and 4 bases at J, with 16 bases between. Germline CDR1 is MDHEN and CDR2 is SYDVKM. The CDR3 extends over 14 amino acids.

V usage is TRBV6-5 and J usage is TRBJ2-1; unclear D gene. Trimming shortened V by 6 bases and J by 3 bases, and 15 bases separated the two germline ends. Germline V CDR1 and CDR2: MNHEY, SVGAGI. This CDR3 comprises 15 residues. CDR3 nucleotides: TGTGCCAGCAGGCTCTCCCACAGCAGCTACAATGAGCAGTTCTTC. Translating it yields CASRLSHSSYNEQFF.

Here the CDR3 DNA reads TGTGCCAGCAGTTACAGGGGGGCTTGGGAAAAACTGTTTTTT. It encodes CASSYRGAWEKLFF. The V call is TRBV6-6, the J call TRBJ1-4; maybe TRBD1 (6 bases). The V end was cut by 2 bases, the J end by 8 bases, with 12 bases between. Germline loops: CDR1 MNHNY, CDR2 SVGAGI (reference sequence). This CDR3 comprises 14 residues.

This chain connects TRBV19 to TRBJ1-1, with D tentatively TRBD1 (5 bases). V lost 6 bases and J lost 4, with 12 bases in between. Germline V lookup: CDR1 LNHDA, CDR2 SQIVND (reference sequence). This CDR3 contains 13 residues. Here the CDR3 reads CASRGTQGTEAFF. As DNA, the CDR3 is TGTGCCAGTAGAGGTACCCAGGGCACTGAAGCTTTCTTT.

The rearrangement links TRBV5-1 to TRBJ1-1, with D uncertain. V was clipped by 1 base and J by 4 bases, with 11 bases between them. The CDR3 spans 14 residues. The germline V gene has CDR1 SGHRS and CDR2 YFSETQ. The CDR3 region is CASSLLAFGTEAFF. The CDR3 bases are TGCGCCAGCAGCTTGCTTGCTTTTGGCACTGAAGCTTTCTTT.

The CDR3 region is CASTRSSSQPQHF. The CDR3 DNA reads as TGTGCCAGCACCCGGAGCTCGAGTCAGCCCCAGCATTTT. The rearrangement links TRBV2 to TRBJ1-5, with D unclear. V lost 7 bases and J lost 6, with 13 bases in between. The CDR3 sequence is 13 residues long. CDR1 SNHLY and CDR2 FYNNEI come from the germline V gene.

CDR3 bases: TGTGCTAGTGGCTCCCAGGGTGGGGCCACTGAAGCTTTCTTT. This gives the protein CASGSQGGATEAFF. The V call is TRBV12-5, the J call TRBJ1-1, with D possibly matching TRBD1 (5 bases). Looked up from germline, CDR1 is LGHNT and CDR2 is FRNRAP. The V and J ends lost 6 bases and 4 bases respectively, with 15 bases between them. CDR3 length: 14 amino acids.

This CDR3 reads CASSPRRNTEAFF. DNA for the CDR3: TGTGCCAGTAGTCCGCGGAGGAACACTGAAGCTTTCTTT. The gene calls are TRBV19 and TRBJ1-1; D gene unclear. Germline CDR1 reads LNHDA; CDR2 reads SQIVND (reference sequence). The CDR3 runs 13 residues. Between the trimmed V and J ends, which lost 5 bases and 1 base, there was a span of 8 bases.

J is TRBJ1-5 and V is TRBV19, with unresolved D. CDR1 LNHDA and CDR2 SQIVND come from the germline V gene (reference sequence). This CDR3 has 15 amino acids. Trimming left V 4 bases short and J 4 bases short, with 14 bases between. CDR3 coding DNA: TGTGCCAGTAGTAAGGAGGTTTGGGGTAATCAGCCCCAGCATTTT. Its translation: CASSKEVWGNQPQHF.

The chain has TRBV5-1 and TRBJ1-2, with 10 bases that match TRBD1. Trimming took 2 bases from V and 8 from J; bases not matched to a gene: 9. The CDR3 extends over 15 amino acids. Germline lookup yields CDR1 SGHRS and CDR2 YFSETQ. The CDR3: CASSFMGQGSDGYTF. The CDR3 DNA follows: TGCGCCAGCAGCTTTATGGGACAGGGGAGCGACGGCTACACCTTC.

The chain combines TRBV30 with TRBJ2-5, with D maybe TRBD2 (7 bases). This CDR3 is built from 14 residues. Germline V gives CDR1 GTSNPN, CDR2 SVGIG (reference sequence). The V end lost 0 bases, the J end lost 4 bases, and 12 bases lay between the germline ends. The CDR3 sequence: CAWSVTGGVETQYF. As DNA, the CDR3 is TGTGCCTGGAGTGTAACGGGGGGCGTAGAGACCCAGTACTTC.

The V and J genes are TRBV3-1 and TRBJ2-3; D is ambiguous. CDR3 length equals 14 residues. Germline V gene sequence: CDR1 LGHDT, CDR2 YNNKEL (reference sequence). V lost 0 bases, J lost 10 bases, and 14 bases lay in between. The CDR3 DNA sequence: TGTGCCAGCAGCCAAGATCTCATGCTAGTCCCGCAGTATTTT. Protein product: CASSQDLMLVPQYF.

The chain carries TRBV5-1 and TRBJ2-4; D may be TRBD1 or TRBD2 (6 bases each). Germline assignment: CDR1 SGHRS and CDR2 YFSETQ. Trimming removed 3 bases from V and 7 bases from J, with 17 bases in between. The CDR3 loop spans 15 amino acids. This CDR3 reads CASSSRGHGLNIQYF. The CDR3, as DNA: TGCGCCAGCAGCTCCCGGGGGCATGGACTGAACATTCAGTACTTC.

Notes on this clonotype: A junction end diverges from the germline sequence, so it may reflect a read error. This chain joins TRBV6-4 and TRBJ1-5; 7 nucleotides line up with TRBD1. This CDR3 comprises 13 residues. The germline V gene encodes CDR1 MRHNA and CDR2 SNTAGT. CDR3 DNA: TGTGCCGGGGGACAGCTCAGCAAACAGCCCCAGCATTTT. This encodes CAGGQLSKQPQHF.

This chain joins TRBV5-6 and TRBJ2-4; D possibly corresponds to TRBD2 (5 bases). CDR1 is SGHDT, CDR2 YYEEEE, per germline. V was trimmed by 7 bases and J by 10 bases, leaving 21 bases between them. The CDR3 contains 14 residues. The CDR3 reads CASDLRAAPRIQYF. CDR3 DNA: TGTGCCAGCGACTTAAGAGCGGCCCCCAGGATTCAGTACTTC. Filled out from reference TRBV5-6 and TRBJ2-4, the complete variable domain reads DAGVTQSPTHLIKTRGQQVTLRCSPKSGHDTVSWYQQALGQGPQFIFQYYEEEERQRGNFPDRFSGHQFPNYSSELNVNALLLGDSALYLCASDLRAAPRIQYFGAGTRLSVL.

The chain combines TRBV9 with TRBJ1-1; the match to TRBD1 covers 8 bases. CDR1 SGDLS and CDR2 YYNGEE come from the germline V gene. Trimming cost V 0 bases and J 5 bases; bases outside gene matches: 6. The CDR3 consists of 15 residues. The CDR3 is CASSVEGQGRTEAFF. DNA for the CDR3: TGTGCCAGCAGCGTAGAAGGACAGGGAAGAACTGAAGCTTTCTTT.

The chain combines TRBV2 with TRBJ1-2; a weak D match, TRBD1 (5 bases). The CDR3 is 14 amino acids. Per the germline V gene, CDR1 is SNHLY and CDR2 is FYNNEI. V was clipped by 1 base and J by 8 bases, with 14 bases between them. The CDR3 region is CASSEDAGGWGYTF. CDR3 nucleotide sequence: TGTGCCAGCAGTGAAGATGCTGGGGGTTGGGGCTACACCTTC. Supplemented by reference TRBV2 and TRBJ1-2, the full variable domain reads EPEVTQTPSHQVTQMGQEVILRCVPISNHLYFYWYRQILGQKVEFLVSFYNNEISEKSEIFDDQFSVERPDGSNFTLKIRSTKLEDSAMYFCASSEDAGGWGYTFGSGTRLTVV.

The CDR3 is CASSEEGYTEAFF. The CDR3 nucleotides are TGTGCCAGCAGTGAGGAGGGCTACACTGAAGCTTTCTTT. The chain combines TRBV2 with TRBJ1-1, with D uncertain. V lost 3 bases and J lost 3, with 8 bases in between. This CDR3 region has 13 residues. CDR1 is SNHLY, CDR2 FYNNEI, per germline.

The chain couples TRBV5-4 to TRBJ2-2; 7 positions agree with TRBD2. The J segment lost 5 bases and the V segment lost 0 bases, leaving 4 bases of the junction unmatched. The CDR3 sequence is 15 residues long. CDR1 is SGHNT and CDR2 is YYREEE in the germline V gene (reference sequence). The CDR3 region has the DNA TGTGCCAGCAGCTTGGGACTAGCTTTTACCGGGGAGCTGTTTTTT. It translates to CASSLGLAFTGELFF.

This sequence joins TRBV4-1 and TRBJ2-7; perhaps TRBD1 as D (6 bases). Germline V gene data show CDR1 as MGHRA and CDR2 as YSYEKL. This CDR3 contains 12 residues. Trimming took off 4 bases at V and 9 bases at J, with 13 bases between the two ends. The CDR3 loop is CASSRPDRGQYF. The DNA of the CDR3 is TGCGCCAGCAGCCGCCCGGACAGAGGGCAGTACTTC.

This chain connects TRBV5-4 to TRBJ2-1; the match to TRBD1 covers 8 bases. In germline, CDR1 is SGHNT, CDR2 YYREEE (reference sequence). CDR3 length equals 13 residues. V lost 3 bases and J lost 9; bases outside the gene matches: 5. CDR3 sequence (DNA): TGTGCCAGCAGCTGGCAGGGGGCAGGTGAGCAGTTCTTC. This sequence encodes CASSWQGAGEQFF. Together with reference TRBV5-4 and TRBJ2-1, the CDR3 gives the full variable domain: ETGVTQSPTHLIKTRGQQVTLRCSSQSGHNTVSWYQQALGQGPQFIFQYYREEENGRGNFPPRFSGLQFPNYSSELNVNALELDDSALYLCASSWQGAGEQFFGPGTRLTVL.

In this sample, this clonotype turned up a few times. Written as DNA, the CDR3 is TGTGCCAGCAGCTTAACCTCGAACACCGGGGAGCTGTTTTTT. Translated: CASSLTSNTGELFF. The chain employs TRBV7-3 and TRBJ2-2; no reliable D call. V was pared by 0 bases and J by 0 bases, with 2 bases between. The CDR3 has 14 residues. Germline CDR1 and CDR2: SGHTA and FQGTGA.

This clonotype was seen a single time. V gene TRBV9 combines with J gene TRBJ2-3; a weak D match, TRBD2 (6 bases). Germline CDR1 reads SGDLS; CDR2 reads YYNGEE. V was trimmed by 4 bases and J by 4 bases, leaving 13 bases between them. The CDR3 covers 14 residues. The CDR3 loop is CASSPMGGPDTQYF. The CDR3 region has the DNA TGTGCCAGCAGCCCCATGGGGGGTCCAGATACGCAGTATTTT.

This clonotype was picked up one time. The V and J genes are TRBV2 and TRBJ2-5; no firm D call. Germline V gene sequence: CDR1 SNHLY, CDR2 FYNNEI. V lost 4 bases to trimming and J lost 5 bases, with 17 bases between them. The CDR3 loop spans 15 amino acids. The CDR3 bases are TGTGCCAGCAGTGCCAGGTCATTTGGTGGGGAGACCCAGTACTTC. It is translated as CASSARSFGGETQYF.

This chain joins TRBV29-1 and TRBJ1-2; TRBD1 matches 9 bases. The CDR3 contains 13 residues. Looked up from germline, CDR1 is SQVTM and CDR2 is ANQGSEA. With V trimmed by 2 bases and J by 8 bases, 6 bases remained unmatched. The CDR3 DNA follows: TGCAGCGTTGAAAGGGGACAGGGTGGGGGCTACACCTTC. Its protein is CSVERGQGGGYTF.

The genes are TRBV5-1 and TRBJ1-1; 7 positions agree with TRBD1. Germline V CDR1 and CDR2: SGHRS, YFSETQ. With V trimmed by 4 bases and J by 6 bases, 9 bases remained unmatched. The CDR3 is made up of 14 amino acids. CDR3 sequence reads: CASSIRQGGPEAFF. The CDR3 coding sequence is TGCGCCAGCAGCATTAGACAGGGAGGGCCTGAAGCTTTCTTT.

The V gene is TRBV12-3 or TRBV12-4, the J gene TRBJ2-7, with D possibly TRBD2 on 6 matching bases. V lost 5 bases, J lost 5 bases, and 16 bases lay in between. This CDR3 spans 14 amino acids. CDR3 DNA: TGTGCCAGCAGTATGGGACTCGGGACGAACGAGCAGTACTTC. Translated: CASSMGLGTNEQYF.

The chain uses TRBV5-1 and TRBJ1-1, with D maybe TRBD1 (6 bases). This CDR3 comprises 16 residues. V lost 3 bases, J lost 1 base, and 16 bases lay in between. Germline V gene data show CDR1 as SGHRS and CDR2 as YFSETQ. The CDR3, as DNA: TGCGCCAGCAGCTCCTCTACCACAGGGAGGAACACTGAAGCTTTCTTT. It specifies CASSSSTTGRNTEAFF.

The chain joins TRBV19 to TRBJ2-1; no clear D gene. CDR3 size: 16 residues. Germline CDR1 LNHDA, CDR2 SQIVND (reference sequence). V was trimmed by 5 bases and J by 3 bases, leaving 17 bases between them. CDR3 DNA: TGTGCCAGTAGTTCCCGACACCTTCTAGACTACAATGAGCAGTTCTTC. This translates into CASSSRHLLDYNEQFF.

The chain has TRBV25-1 and TRBJ1-1; D is uncertain. CDR1 and CDR2 (germline): MGHDK, SYGVNS. V was clipped by 8 bases and J by 1 base, with 14 bases between them. CDR3 length equals 14 residues. CDR3 region: CASSLPAANTEAFF. The CDR3 nucleotides are TGTGCCAGCTCTCTCCCCGCAGCGAACACTGAAGCTTTCTTT.

The rearrangement links TRBV2 to TRBJ1-2; D not certain. Germline-derived CDR1 and CDR2 are SNHLY and FYNNEI. This CDR3 has 11 amino acids. V lost 7 bases, J lost 5 bases, and 8 bases lay in between. This CDR3 reads CASIRDYGYTF. The CDR3 DNA is TGTGCCAGCATTCGGGATTATGGCTACACCTTC.